This T cell receptor beta chain stems from a study of OX40 agonist ivuxolimab in advanced cancers. The overall study: Three dose-escalation patients had partial responses: one with hepatocellular carcinoma and two with cutaneous melanoma. The study, taken as a whole, reports: Clonal expansion from baseline to week 6 occurred in both CD4+ and CD8+ T cells.

As concerns this clone: Its target is unknown.

On cycle 4 day 1 and cycle 7 day 1, as well as at baseline, blood was sampled. TCRdb's copy holds only in-frame clones and misses some; the assay was immunoSEQ multiplex PCR. The sample consists of 25,000 to 35,000 clones, about 88% of them appearing once. This specimen consisted of CD4+ or CD8+ T cells sorted from blood, obtained in a trial of the OX40 agonist ivuxolimab. This receptor was taken from an adult with an advanced solid tumor such as melanoma, head and neck, liver or kidney cancer.

CDR3 amino acids: CTSTQGGGSSYNEQFF. In nucleotides, the CDR3 is TGCACCAGCACCCAAGGCGGGGGGAGCTCCTACAATGAGCAGTTCTTC. This chain joins TRBV1 and TRBJ2-1; TRBD2, the D gene given by the table, was not confirmed from the DNA. TRBV1 is a pseudogene. The CDR3 loop spans 16 amino acids.